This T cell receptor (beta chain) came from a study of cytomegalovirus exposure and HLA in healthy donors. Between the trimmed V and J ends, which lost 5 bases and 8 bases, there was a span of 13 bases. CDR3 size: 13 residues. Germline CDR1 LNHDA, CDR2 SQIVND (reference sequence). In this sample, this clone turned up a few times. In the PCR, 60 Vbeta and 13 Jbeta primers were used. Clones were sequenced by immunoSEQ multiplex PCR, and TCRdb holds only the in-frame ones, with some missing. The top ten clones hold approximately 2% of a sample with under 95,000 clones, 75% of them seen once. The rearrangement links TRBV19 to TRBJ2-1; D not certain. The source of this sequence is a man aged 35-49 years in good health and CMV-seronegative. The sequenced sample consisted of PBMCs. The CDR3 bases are TGTGCCAGTAGTTTCGACATTAGAGATGAGCAGTTCTTC. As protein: CASSFDIRDEQFF.